The 24 T cell receptor beta chains given below trace back to one sample, sequenced in a study of shared clonotypes between healthy human individuals. Some clones are missing from TCRdb's copy, which holds only in-frame ones; the method was immunoSEQ multiplex PCR. The sample records more than 2 million clones, approximately 94% being singletons. Sequenced input: naive CD4+ T cells sorted from blood. Regarding subset: CD45RA+ positively selected. The receptors were gathered from a young man in good health.

The chain joins TRBV5-1 to TRBJ2-2; 8 bases fit TRBD1. The germline CDR1 and CDR2 sequences are SGHRS and YFSETQ. CDR3 length: 14 amino acids. The J segment lost 7 bases and the V segment lost 3 bases, leaving 5 bases of the junction unmatched. Here the CDR3 DNA reads TGCGCCAGCAGCTCGGACAGGGTTGTCGGGGAGCTGTTTTTT. Its protein is CASSSDRVVGELFF.

As to this clone: Other nucleotide sequences in the sample specify the same CDR3. The V gene is TRBV5-1, the J gene TRBJ1-4; D remains ambiguous. The CDR3 is 13 amino acids. Deletions cut 0 bases from V and 8 bases from J, with 8 bases between. Germline-derived CDR1 and CDR2 are SGHRS and YFSETQ. CDR3 DNA: TGCGCCAGCAGCTTGGAGGGTGGGGAAAAACTGTTTTTT. Translating it yields CASSLEGGEKLFF. Full variable domain (outside the CDR3, taken from reference TRBV5-1 and TRBJ1-4): KAGVTQTPRYLIKTRGQQVTLSCSPISGHRSVSWYQQTPGQGLQFLFEYFSETQRNKGNFPGRFSGRQFSNSRSEMNVSTLELGDSALYLCASSLEGGEKLFFGSGTQLSVL.

The chain carries TRBV30 and TRBJ1-4; 9 nucleotides align to TRBD1. The CDR3 runs to 15 residues. V was clipped by 3 bases and J by 7 bases; unmatched bases: 9. Germline CDR1 reads GTSNPN; CDR2 reads SVGIG (reference sequence). The CDR3 DNA reads TGTGCCTGGAGGGGTTCCCGGGACAGGGTTGAAAAACTGTTTTTT. Its protein product is CAWRGSRDRVEKLFF.

The chain couples TRBV10-3 to TRBJ1-1, with no clear D. CDR1 and CDR2 (germline): ENHRY, SYGVKD. The V and J ends lost 5 bases and 3 bases respectively, with 4 bases between them. The CDR3 covers 11 residues. CDR3 sequence (DNA): TGTGCCATCAGTATGGACACTGAAGCTTTCTTT. It encodes CAISMDTEAFF.

V and J are TRBV27 and TRBJ2-1; TRBD1 might be the D (5 bases). The V and J ends lost 0 bases and 0 bases respectively, with 12 bases between them. The germline gives CDR1 MNHEY, CDR2 SMNVEV (reference sequence). This CDR3 is built from 17 residues. CDR3 in amino acids: CASSLSAGFSSYNEQFF. The CDR3 DNA reads as TGTGCCAGCAGTTTATCGGCAGGGTTCAGCTCCTACAATGAGCAGTTCTTC.

The chain carries TRBV10-3 and TRBJ2-5, with TRBD1 matching 7 bases. V shed 0 bases and J 0 bases; nucleotides not matched to a gene: 1. Germline V gene data show CDR1 as ENHRY and CDR2 as SYGVKD. This CDR3 is 15 amino acids long. CDR3: CAISESTGYQETQYF. The CDR3 DNA is TGTGCCATCAGTGAGTCGACAGGGTACCAAGAGACCCAGTACTTC.

The gene calls are TRBV19 and TRBJ2-7; 7 bases are a match to TRBD2. The CDR3 extends over 14 amino acids. Germline CDR1 is LNHDA and CDR2 is SQIVND (reference sequence). V shed 3 bases and J 4 bases; nucleotides not matched to a gene: 6. In nucleotides, the CDR3 is TGTGCCAGTAGTATGCGGGGGACGCCTTACGAGCAGTACTTC. This gives the protein CASSMRGTPYEQYF.

This clone was recorded once. The V and J genes are TRBV28 and TRBJ2-5, with 7 bases identical to TRBD1. The CDR3 is made up of 13 amino acids. V lost 7 bases to trimming and J lost 5 bases; unmatched junction nucleotides: 7. Germline V lookup: CDR1 MDHEN, CDR2 SYDVKM. The CDR3 DNA reads TGTGCCAGCACTCGAGGGGGCAGGGAGACCCAGTACTTC. Encoded protein: CASTRGGRETQYF.

This chain uses TRBV6-5 with TRBJ1-3; D is possibly TRBD1 (5 bases). The CDR3 totals 15 residues. V was trimmed by 6 bases and J by 1 base, leaving 13 bases between them. Germline CDR1 MNHEY, CDR2 SVGAGI. CDR3 DNA sequence: TGTGCCAGCAGGCTACAGGAGAGGTCTGGAAACACCATATATTTT. This gives the protein CASRLQERSGNTIYF.

V usage is TRBV19 and J usage is TRBJ1-2, with 8 bases fitting TRBD1. Germline V CDR1 and CDR2: LNHDA, SQIVND (reference sequence). The ends lost 6 bases at V and 3 bases at J; junction bases unmatched: 12. This CDR3 contains 16 residues. The DNA of the CDR3 is TGTGCCAGTAGCATCCCCCCCGACAGGGGAGACTATGGCTACACCTTC. Translation: CASSIPPDRGDYGYTF.

The genes are TRBV4-2 and TRBJ2-5; D is undetermined. The DNA end favors TRBJ2-7, so the J call may be wrong. From germline, CDR1 is LGHNA and CDR2 YNFKEQ. This CDR3 is built from 12 residues. Here the CDR3 reads CASSQGHYEQYF. CDR3 sequence (DNA): TGTGCCAGCAGCCAAGGGCACTACGAGCAGTACTTC.

V is TRBV19 and J is TRBJ1-2; TRBD1 is a possible D gene (5 bases). The CDR3 runs to 13 residues. V lost 7 bases and J lost 8, with 17 bases in between. Germline loops: CDR1 LNHDA, CDR2 SQIVND (reference sequence). The CDR3, as DNA: TGTGCCAGTACCCGCAGGGAAACTGGGGGCTACACCTTC. Translation: CASTRRETGGYTF.

This clone was detected only once. The CDR3 region is CASSLRDRGRNSPLHF. In DNA, the CDR3 is TGTGCCAGCAGTTTAAGGGACAGGGGGCGAAATTCACCCCTCCACTTT. V gene TRBV27 combines with J gene TRBJ1-6; 12 bases are shared with TRBD1. This CDR3 contains 16 residues. Germline V gives CDR1 MNHEY, CDR2 SMNVEV (reference sequence). With 2 bases clipped from V and 7 bases from J, the junction kept 3 bases outside the gene matches.

V is TRBV7-9 and J is TRBJ1-1; no clear D. V lost 6 bases and J lost 7, with 12 bases in between. CDR1 is SEHNR and CDR2 is FQNEAQ in the germline V gene (reference sequence). This CDR3 contains 12 residues. CDR3 residues: CASSYGLGEAFF. As DNA, the CDR3 is TGTGCCAGCAGTTACGGACTGGGTGAAGCTTTCTTT.

This rearrangement joins TRBV30 to TRBJ2-7; weak D call: TRBD2 (7 bases). Deletions cut 2 bases from V and 11 bases from J, with 16 bases between. The germline V gene encodes CDR1 GTSNPN and CDR2 SVGIG (reference sequence). The CDR3 is 12 amino acids. The chain's CDR3 is CAWSPGGGEEYF. The CDR3 nucleotides are TGTGCCTGGAGTCCGGGGGGCGGTGAGGAGTACTTC.

The chain is built from TRBV2 and TRBJ2-2; the match to TRBD1 covers 10 bases. Germline values: CDR1 SNHLY, CDR2 FYNNEI. The CDR3 length is 15 residues. With V trimmed by 5 bases and J by 7 bases, 7 bases remained unmatched. CDR3 amino acids: CASSPGQGGSGELFF. The CDR3 DNA follows: TGTGCCAGCAGTCCCGGACAGGGGGGGAGCGGGGAGCTGTTTTTT.

The chain combines TRBV10-3 with TRBJ2-5, with D perhaps TRBD1 or TRBD2 (5 bases each). CDR3 size: 13 residues. V lost 8 bases, J lost 5 bases, and 15 bases lay in between. In germline, CDR1 is ENHRY, CDR2 SYGVKD. The CDR3 loop is CAISLGEKETQYF. The CDR3 DNA reads TGTGCCATCTCCCTGGGGGAGAAGGAGACCCAGTACTTC.

This clone occurred a few times. The CDR3 region is CASSPGTGLMNSPLHF. The CDR3 DNA is TGTGCCAGCAGCCCTGGGACAGGCCTTATGAATTCACCCCTCCACTTT. V gene TRBV6-6 combines with J gene TRBJ1-6, with TRBD1 identical over 8 bases. This CDR3 is built from 16 residues. The trim removed 6 bases at V and 7 bases at J, leaving 11 bases unmatched. Germline V gene data show CDR1 as MNHNY and CDR2 as SVGAGI (reference sequence).

This rearrangement joins TRBV27 to TRBJ1-2; possibly TRBD1 for D (5 bases). The CDR3 is made up of 15 amino acids. From germline, CDR1 is MNHEY and CDR2 SMNVEV (reference sequence). V was pared by 4 bases and J by 4 bases, with 16 bases between. This CDR3 reads CASSWQDSPFYGYTF. The CDR3 nucleotides read TGTGCCAGCAGTTGGCAAGACAGTCCCTTCTATGGCTACACCTTC.

The chain employs TRBV29-1 and TRBJ1-1; TRBD1 might be the D (6 bases). Germline CDR1 reads SQVTM; CDR2 reads ANQGSEA. CDR3 size: 14 residues. Trimming cost V 7 bases and J 0 bases, with 15 bases left between them. The CDR3 is CSAKTGNMNTEAFF. The CDR3 region has the DNA TGCAGCGCTAAGACAGGCAACATGAACACTGAAGCTTTCTTT.

The V call is TRBV7-9, the J call TRBJ2-1; the D is unclear. This CDR3 region has 12 residues. Germline V CDR1 and CDR2: SEHNR, FQNEAQ (reference sequence). With 1 base removed from V and 8 bases from J, the gap between germline ends came to 6 bases. Here the CDR3 reads CASSLDLYEQFF. Here the CDR3 DNA reads TGTGCCAGCAGCTTAGATCTGTATGAGCAGTTCTTC.

This chain connects TRBV4-1 to TRBJ1-1, with D possibly being TRBD1 (6 bases). V shed 8 bases and J shed 3 bases, with 19 bases lying between them. Germline V gives CDR1 MGHRA, CDR2 YSYEKL. The CDR3 loop spans 15 amino acids. CDR3 protein: CASSLLGRGDTEAFF. The CDR3 region has the DNA TGCGCCAGCTCCTTGCTAGGCAGGGGCGACACTGAAGCTTTCTTT.

As concerns this clone: The same CDR3 is also encoded by other DNA sequences in this sample. V usage is TRBV19 and J usage is TRBJ1-2, with unresolved D. This CDR3 contains 12 residues. V was shortened by 1 base and J by 3 bases, with 3 bases between the two germline ends. The germline V gene has CDR1 LNHDA and CDR2 SQIVND (reference sequence). The CDR3 sequence is CASSIGDYGYTF. The CDR3 coding sequence is TGTGCCAGTAGTATAGGGGACTATGGCTACACCTTC.

The gene calls are TRBV4-3 and TRBJ2-2; D could derive from TRBD1 or TRBD2 (6 bases each). The germline V gene has CDR1 LGHNA and CDR2 YSLEER. There are 17 residues in the CDR3. With 0 bases removed from V and 1 base from J, the gap between germline ends came to 12 bases. As DNA, the CDR3 is TGCGCCAGCAGCCAAGATGGTGGGGGGCGGAACACCGGGGAGCTGTTTTTT. Translation: CASSQDGGGRNTGELFF.